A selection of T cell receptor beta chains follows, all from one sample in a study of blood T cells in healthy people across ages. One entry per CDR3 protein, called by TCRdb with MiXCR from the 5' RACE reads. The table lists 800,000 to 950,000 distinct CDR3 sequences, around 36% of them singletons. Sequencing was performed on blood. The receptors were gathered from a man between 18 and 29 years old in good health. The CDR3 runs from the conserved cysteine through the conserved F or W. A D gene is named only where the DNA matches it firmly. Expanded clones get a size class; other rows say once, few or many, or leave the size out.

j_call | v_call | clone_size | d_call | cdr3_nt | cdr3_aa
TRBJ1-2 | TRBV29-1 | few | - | TGCAGCGTTTACGTAACAGGGTCCCCCGCGGGTGGCTACACCTTC | CSVYVTGSPAGGYTF
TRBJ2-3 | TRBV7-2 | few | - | TGTGCCAGCAGCCAAAGGAGCCACACAGATACGCAGTATTTT | CASSQRSHTDTQYF
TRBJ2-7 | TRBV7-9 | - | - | TGCGCCGGCAGCTTAAGTGCGGGATTCTACGAGCAGTACTTC | CAGSLSAGFYEQYF
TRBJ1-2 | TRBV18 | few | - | TGTGCCAGCTCACCCACTTCGACAGAAAGAGTAGGCTATGGCTACACCTTC | CASSPTSTERVGYGYTF
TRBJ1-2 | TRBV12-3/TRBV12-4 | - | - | TGTGCCAGCAGTCAGGGGTTAGGAGATGGCTACACCTTC | CASSQGLGDGYTF
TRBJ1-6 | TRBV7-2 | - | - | TGTGCCAGCAGCTTAGTAGGACCCGCTCCCAATTCACCCCTCCACTTT | CASSLVGPAPNSPLHF
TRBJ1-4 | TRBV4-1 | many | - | TGCGCCAGCAGCCAAGCCCCAGCACATGAAAAACTGTTTTTT | CASSQAPAHEKLFF
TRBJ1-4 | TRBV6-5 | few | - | TGTGCCAGCAAGGGGGGTACCAATGAAAAACTGTTTTTT | CASKGGTNEKLFF
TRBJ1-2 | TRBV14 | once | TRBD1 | TGTGCCAGCAGCTCCGGGACAGTCTATTATGGCTACACCTTC | CASSSGTVYYGYTF
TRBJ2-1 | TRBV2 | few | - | TGTGCCAGCGGGGGTGGGGGGACTTCGGATGAGCAGTTCTTC | CASGGGGTSDEQFF
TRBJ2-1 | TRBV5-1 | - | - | TGCGCCAGCAGCTTGGAGTGGGGCCCAGAGGGCCTTCACTACAATGAGCAGTTCTTC | CASSLEWGPEGLHYNEQFF
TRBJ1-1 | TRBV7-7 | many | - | TGTGCCAGCACCCCCCTTGGTTCCTGGAATACTGAAGCTTTCTTT | CASTPLGSWNTEAFF
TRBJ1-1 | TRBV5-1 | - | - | TGCGCCAGCAGCTTGGGTCCGATCGGATCCCGTAACTCTGAAGCTTTCTTT | CASSLGPIGSRNSEAFF
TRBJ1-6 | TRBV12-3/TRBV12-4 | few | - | TGTGCCAGCAGCTTACTCGATTTGGCCCTCCACTTT | CASSLLDLALHF
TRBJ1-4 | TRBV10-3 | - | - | TGTGCCATCAGTGGAGGGGTCGGTGAAAAACTGTTTTTT | CAISGGVGEKLFF
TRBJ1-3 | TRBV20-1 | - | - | TGCAGTGCGCCGGTGGGGGGGAACACCATATATTTT | CSAPVGGNTIYF
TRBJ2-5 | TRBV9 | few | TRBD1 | TGTGCCAGCAGCGTAGGAGGGGGCGAGAGGGAGCAGTACTTC | CASSVGGGEREQYF
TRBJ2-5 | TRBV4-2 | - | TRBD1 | TGTGCCAGTAGTACTTCCGGGACAGGCCAAGAGACCCAGTACTTC | CASSTSGTGQETQYF
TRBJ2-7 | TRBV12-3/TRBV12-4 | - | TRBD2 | TGTGCCAGCTCTGGGAGCGGGGGTGAAAGTCACGGCTCCTACAATGAGCAGTACTTC | CASSGSGGESHGSYNEQYF
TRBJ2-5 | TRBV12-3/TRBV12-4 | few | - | TGTGCCAGCACCTCGAAGGGACAAGGGAAGGAGACCCAGTACTTC | CASTSKGQGKETQYF
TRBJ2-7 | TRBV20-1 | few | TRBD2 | TGCAGTGCTAGAGGACTAGCGGGGGGTCCAGGTTTTCCCCATGAGCAGTACTTC | CSARGLAGGPGFPHEQYF
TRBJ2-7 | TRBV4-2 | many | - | TGTGCCAGCAGCCAAGAGGGAACTAGCACCGAGCAGTACTTC | CASSQEGTSTEQYF
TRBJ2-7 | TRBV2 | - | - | TGTGCCAGCAGTGAAGGCCCTTACTACGAGCAGTACTTC | CASSEGPYYEQYF
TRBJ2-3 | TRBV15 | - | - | TGTGCCACCAGCAGAGGACCAGATACGCAGTATTTT | CATSRGPDTQYF
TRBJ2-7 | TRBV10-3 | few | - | TGTGCCATTACCCCTTCGAGGGAAGACGAGCAGTACTTC | CAITPSREDEQYF
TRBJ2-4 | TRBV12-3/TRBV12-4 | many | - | TGTGCCAGCAGTTTAGACAGTCGGGCCAAAAACATTCAGTACTTC | CASSLDSRAKNIQYF
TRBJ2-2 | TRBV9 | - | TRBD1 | TGTGCCAGCAGCGCAGGAGCAGGGGGCGCGAACACCGGGGAGCTGTTTTTT | CASSAGAGGANTGELFF
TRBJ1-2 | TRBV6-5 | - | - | TGTGCCAGCAGTTACTCGTCGGGGGCCCGGGGCTACACCTTC | CASSYSSGARGYTF
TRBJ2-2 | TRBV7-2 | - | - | TGTGCCAGCAGCTTAGAACGGCCATCCGGGGAGCTGTTTTTT | CASSLERPSGELFF
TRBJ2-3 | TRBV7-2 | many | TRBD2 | TGTGCCAGCAGCCCCAGCCCGGGGACTAGCAACACAGATACGCAGTATTTT | CASSPSPGTSNTDTQYF
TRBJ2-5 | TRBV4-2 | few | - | TGTGCCAGCAGCCAAGGCTACCCGCGTGACTACAATGAGCAGTACTTC | CASSQGYPRDYNEQYF
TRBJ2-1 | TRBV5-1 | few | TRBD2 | TGCGCCAGCAGCTCCCTCGAACTAGCGGGGGGCGTCTACAATGAGCAGTTCTTC | CASSSLELAGGVYNEQFF
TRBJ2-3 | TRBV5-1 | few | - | TGCGCCAGCAGCTCGGTAGGCTTCACAGATACGCAGTATTTT | CASSSVGFTDTQYF
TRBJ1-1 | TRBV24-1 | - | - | TGTGCCACCAGTGAAAGGGAGGAAGCTTTCTTT | CATSEREEAFF
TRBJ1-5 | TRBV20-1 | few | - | TGCAGTGCCCATGCAGGAATTGGGGATAGCAATCAGCCCCAGCATTTT | CSAHAGIGDSNQPQHF
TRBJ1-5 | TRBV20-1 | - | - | TGCAGTGCTCTATCCCCGAGGGTCGGGACCTATAGCAATCAGCCCCAGCATTTT | CSALSPRVGTYSNQPQHF